A selection of T cell receptor beta chains follows, all from one sample in a study of T-cell memory formation after mild COVID-19. TCRdb fed the 5' RACE reads into MiXCR, producing one record per CDR3 protein. The sample yields 450,000 or so distinct CDR3 sequences, roughly 20% seen once. The material sequenced was PBMCs or a T cell subset sorted from them (not recorded which). These receptors all stem from an adult woman who had mild COVID-19 (a few samples of this study predate the infection). Cell type and time point are not known. CDR3s include the opening cysteine and the closing phenylalanine or tryptophan. Each record gives: clone size, D gene, J gene, V gene, CDR3 DNA, CDR3 protein. The D gene is left open where the match is weak. The listing skips clone size in some rows; elsewhere it reads once, few, many or a size class.

. | . | TRBJ1-2 | TRBV24-1 | TGTGCCACCAGTGACTCAAGTGACTATGGCTACACCTTC | CATSDSSDYGYTF
. | . | TRBJ1-5 | TRBV6-6 | TGTGCCAGCAGTCTAATAGGGATATATAGCAATCAGCCCCAGCATTTT | CASSLIGIYSNQPQHF
few | . | TRBJ2-3 | TRBV7-2 | TGTGCCAGCGGATTGCGAAGCGGAGGGTGGACAGATACGCAGTATTTT | CASGLRSGGWTDTQYF
few | . | TRBJ1-2 | TRBV20-1 | TGCAGTGCTAGCCGGGACCCGATTGTCTACACCTTC | CSASRDPIVYTF
once | . | TRBJ2-2 | TRBV6-2/TRBV6-3 | TGTGCCAGCAGCCAAGGGGGGTTCGGGGAGCTGTTTTTT | CASSQGGFGELFF
few | TRBD2 | TRBJ2-3 | TRBV5-6 | TGTGCCAGCAGCTTGGCTCAAACGGGACTAGCTCAAGATACGCAGTATTTT | CASSLAQTGLAQDTQYF
few | . | TRBJ2-2 | TRBV12-3/TRBV12-4 | TGTGCCAGCAGTTTTTTAAGGACGGAGAACACCGGGGAGCTGTTTTTT | CASSFLRTENTGELFF
. | TRBD2 | TRBJ2-3 | TRBV6-5 | TGTGCCAGCAGTTACTCGCGGACTAGTTTTTCCGGGGCAGATACGCAGTATTTT | CASSYSRTSFSGADTQYF
many | . | TRBJ1-4 | TRBV9 | TGTGCCAGCAGTGGACCTCGGGGAGCGGCTAATGAAAAACTGTTTTTT | CASSGPRGAANEKLFF
. | TRBD1 | TRBJ1-1 | TRBV29-1 | TGCAGCGTTGGGGACAGCCTGAACACTGAAGCTTTCTTT | CSVGDSLNTEAFF
. | TRBD2 | TRBJ2-2 | TRBV6-2/TRBV6-3 | TGTGCCAGCAGTTACCGGGGACTAGCGGGAGCAACCGGGGAGCTGTTTTTT | CASSYRGLAGATGELFF
. | . | TRBJ2-3 | TRBV2 | TGTGCCAGCAGTGATGTAGCGGTCGTGGATACGCAGTATTTT | CASSDVAVVDTQYF
few | TRBD2 | TRBJ2-7 | TRBV4-1 | TGCGCCAGCAGCCAAGAACCGTTTAGCGGGGGAATCTACGAGCAGTACTTC | CASSQEPFSGGIYEQYF
many | TRBD2 | TRBJ2-3 | TRBV7-6 | TGTGCCAGCAGCTTATCCCAATCTAGCGGGGGAAGCACAGATACGCAGTATTTT | CASSLSQSSGGSTDTQYF
. | . | TRBJ2-5 | TRBV4-1 | TGCGCCAGCAGCCAAGATCCGGTATCCCAAGAGACCCAGTACTTC | CASSQDPVSQETQYF
. | . | TRBJ1-1 | TRBV7-9 | TGTGCCAGCAGCTTAGGGACGGGGCGAGCTTTCTTT | CASSLGTGRAFF
. | . | TRBJ2-7 | TRBV6-1 | TGTGCCAGCAGTGAAGGGTCCCATCAGTACTTC | CASSEGSHQYF
. | TRBD2 | TRBJ2-2 | TRBV4-3 | TGCGCCAGCAGCCCGGCGACTAGCGGGAGGGCTAACACCGGGGAGCTGTTTTTT | CASSPATSGRANTGELFF
. | TRBD1 | TRBJ1-2 | TRBV20-1 | TGCAGTGCTTCATCAGGGGGAAACTATGGCTACACCTTC | CSASSGGNYGYTF
. | TRBD1 | TRBJ2-3 | TRBV24-1 | TGTGCCACCAGTGATTTCCCCCGGACAGGGACAGATACGCAGTATTTT | CATSDFPRTGTDTQYF
many | TRBD1 | TRBJ1-1 | TRBV7-3 | TGTGCCAGCAGCCGTACTCAGGAGGTTCAGGGGGCGAACACTGAAGCTTTCTTT | CASSRTQEVQGANTEAFF
. | TRBD1 | TRBJ2-1 | TRBV27 | TGTGCCAGCACGGGTAGGCGGGACAGGGGGAGTAATGAGCAGTTCTTC | CASTGRRDRGSNEQFF
few | TRBD1 | TRBJ2-3 | TRBV7-6 | TGTGCCAGCAGCTTAGTTCAGGGGGACCTAAGCACAGATACGCAGTATTTT | CASSLVQGDLSTDTQYF
few | . | TRBJ2-1 | TRBV5-1 | TGCGCCAGCAGCTTGCTGGCAGTTACTTCTGAGCAGTTCTTC | CASSLLAVTSEQFF
. | TRBD1 | TRBJ1-4 | TRBV7-8 | TGTGCCAGCAGGACAGGGGGGACTAATGAAAAACTGTTTTTT | CASRTGGTNEKLFF
few | . | TRBJ2-3 | TRBV6-5 | TGTGCCAGCAGCCGCCGTGGGGGGAGCACAGATACGCAGTATTTT | CASSRRGGSTDTQYF
few | . | TRBJ1-4 | TRBV7-9 | TGTGCCAGCAGCTTAGGATGGCAGAGGTCTTCAACAACGGCAACTAATGAAAAACTGTTTTTT | CASSLGWQRSSTTATNEKLFF
few | . | TRBJ1-2 | TRBV18 | TGTGCCAGCTCACCGACGGGTTCGGTTAACTATGGCTACACCTTC | CASSPTGSVNYGYTF
. | TRBD1 | TRBJ2-7 | TRBV19 | TGTGCCAGTAGTACCCCAGGGGGAAGCGAGCAGTACTTC | CASSTPGGSEQYF
. | TRBD1 | TRBJ2-5 | TRBV27 | TGTGCCAGCAGTAACAGGGGTTTTTGGCAAGAGACCCAGTACTTC | CASSNRGFWQETQYF
few | TRBD2 | TRBJ2-7 | TRBV30 | TGTGCCTGGAGTGTCACTAGCGGGAGTCCCCACGAGCAGTACTTC | CAWSVTSGSPHEQYF
few | . | TRBJ2-3 | TRBV7-3 | TGTGCCAGCAGCCGCAGTGGGGTGCAGAAAACAGATACGCAGTATTTT | CASSRSGVQKTDTQYF
. | . | TRBJ1-2 | TRBV30 | TGTGCCTGGAGGTGGTCTCGGACGGGCTACACCTTC | CAWRWSRTGYTF
many | TRBD1 | TRBJ2-5 | TRBV5-5 | TGTGCCAGCAGCTTGGCGGGGACAGGGGGCTTGGAGACCCAGTACTTC | CASSLAGTGGLETQYF
. | TRBD1 | TRBJ1-1 | TRBV7-2 | TGTGCCAGCAGCTTTAGGGGGCCTCCCGATGAAGCTTTCTTT | CASSFRGPPDEAFF
few | TRBD1 | TRBJ1-1 | TRBV5-6 | TGTGCCAGCAGCTTGCGATGGACAGGGATTGGGGCTGAAGCTTTCTTT | CASSLRWTGIGAEAFF
. | TRBD2 | TRBJ2-6 | TRBV5-1 | TGCGCCAGTAGCGGGGACTCTGGGGCCAACGTCCTGACTTTC | CASSGDSGANVLTF
. | . | TRBJ2-7 | TRBV11-1 | TGTGCCAGCAGCTTAGCTCAGACGAGCTCCTACGAGCAGTACTTC | CASSLAQTSSYEQYF
. | TRBD1 | TRBJ1-1 | TRBV9 | TGTGCCAGCAGCGTACTACCTACAGGGGCGCTGAACACTGAAGCTTTCTTT | CASSVLPTGALNTEAFF
few | TRBD1 | TRBJ1-1 | TRBV7-2 | TGTGCCAGCAGCAAGAACAGGGGCTCCCAGGCTGAAGCTTTCTTT | CASSKNRGSQAEAFF
. | . | TRBJ1-1 | TRBV19 | TGTGCCAGTACGGAGAGGGCGAACACTGAAGCTTTCTTT | CASTERANTEAFF
. | . | TRBJ1-2 | TRBV7-9 | TGTGCCAGCAGCCCGACTCTAGGGTTCTATGGCTACACCTTC | CASSPTLGFYGYTF
few | TRBD1 | TRBJ1-1 | TRBV6-5 | TGTGCCAGCAGTTTGACAGGGGGCCTGAACACTGAAGCTTTCTTT | CASSLTGGLNTEAFF
few | . | TRBJ2-1 | TRBV6-1 | TGTGCCACCGAGAAGACGGCTTCCTACAATGAGCAGTTCTTC | CATEKTASYNEQFF